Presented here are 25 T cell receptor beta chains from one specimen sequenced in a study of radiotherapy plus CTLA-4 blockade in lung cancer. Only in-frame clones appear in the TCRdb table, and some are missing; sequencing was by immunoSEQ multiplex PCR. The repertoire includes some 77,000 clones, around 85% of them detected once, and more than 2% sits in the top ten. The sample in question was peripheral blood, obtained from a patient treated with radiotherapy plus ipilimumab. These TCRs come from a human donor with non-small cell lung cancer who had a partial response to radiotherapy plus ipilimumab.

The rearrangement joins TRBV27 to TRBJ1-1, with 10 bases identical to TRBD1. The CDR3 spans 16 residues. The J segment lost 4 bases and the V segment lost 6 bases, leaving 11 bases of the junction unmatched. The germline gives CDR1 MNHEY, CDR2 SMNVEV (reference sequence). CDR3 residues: CASRPTGGGLGTEAFF. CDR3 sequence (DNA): TGTGCCAGCAGACCGACAGGGGGCGGATTGGGCACTGAAGCTTTCTTT.

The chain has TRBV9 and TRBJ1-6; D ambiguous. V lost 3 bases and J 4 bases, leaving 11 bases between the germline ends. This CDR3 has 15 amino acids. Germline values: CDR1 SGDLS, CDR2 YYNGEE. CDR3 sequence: CASSAGLNYNSPLHF. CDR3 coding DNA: TGTGCCAGCAGCGCAGGACTGAATTATAATTCACCCCTCCACTTT.

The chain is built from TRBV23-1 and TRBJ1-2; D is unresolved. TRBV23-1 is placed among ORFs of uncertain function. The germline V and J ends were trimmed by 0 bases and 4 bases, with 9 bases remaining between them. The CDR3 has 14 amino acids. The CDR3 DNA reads TGCGCCAGCAGTCAATCGCGTCTGTTCTATGGCTACACCTTC. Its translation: CASSQSRLFYGYTF.

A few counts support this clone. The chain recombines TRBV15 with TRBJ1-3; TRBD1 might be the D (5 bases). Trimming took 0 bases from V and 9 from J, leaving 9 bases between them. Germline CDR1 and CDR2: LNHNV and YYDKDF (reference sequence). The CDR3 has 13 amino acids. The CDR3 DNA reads TGTGCCACCAGCAGAGAGAGGCAGGGCACCATATATTTT. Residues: CATSRERQGTIYF.

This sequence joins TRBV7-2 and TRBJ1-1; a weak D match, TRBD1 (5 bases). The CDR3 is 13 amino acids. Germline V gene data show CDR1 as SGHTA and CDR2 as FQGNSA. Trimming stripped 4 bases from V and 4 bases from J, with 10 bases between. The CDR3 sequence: CASSSQGSTEAFF. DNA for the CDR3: TGTGCCAGCAGCTCGCAGGGTTCCACTGAAGCTTTCTTT.

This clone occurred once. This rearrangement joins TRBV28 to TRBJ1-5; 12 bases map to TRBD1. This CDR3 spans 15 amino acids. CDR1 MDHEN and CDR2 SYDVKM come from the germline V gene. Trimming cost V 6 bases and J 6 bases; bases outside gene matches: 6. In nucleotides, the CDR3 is TGTGCCAGCAGCAAGGGGACAGGGGGCCTTCAGCCCCAGCATTTT. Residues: CASSKGTGGLQPQHF.

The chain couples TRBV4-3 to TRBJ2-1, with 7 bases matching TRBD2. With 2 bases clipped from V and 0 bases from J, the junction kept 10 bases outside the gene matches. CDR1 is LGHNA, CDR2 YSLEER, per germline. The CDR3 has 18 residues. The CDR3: CASSQSTQRGSSYNEQFF. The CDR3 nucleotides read TGCGCCAGCAGCCAATCAACTCAGCGGGGCAGCTCCTACAATGAGCAGTTCTTC.

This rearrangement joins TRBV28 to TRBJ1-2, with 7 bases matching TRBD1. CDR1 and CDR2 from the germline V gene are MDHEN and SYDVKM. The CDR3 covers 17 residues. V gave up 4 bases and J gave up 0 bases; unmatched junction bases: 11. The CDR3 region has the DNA TGTGCCAGCAGTTCGTTGCCCCGGACAGGTTCTAACTATGGCTACACCTTC. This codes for CASSSLPRTGSNYGYTF.

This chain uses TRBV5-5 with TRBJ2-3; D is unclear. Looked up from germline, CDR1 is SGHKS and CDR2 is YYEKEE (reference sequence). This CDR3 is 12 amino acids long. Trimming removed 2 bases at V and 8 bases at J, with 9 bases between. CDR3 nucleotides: TGTGCCAGCAGCTTAAGCGAAGTTACGCAGTATTTT. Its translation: CASSLSEVTQYF.

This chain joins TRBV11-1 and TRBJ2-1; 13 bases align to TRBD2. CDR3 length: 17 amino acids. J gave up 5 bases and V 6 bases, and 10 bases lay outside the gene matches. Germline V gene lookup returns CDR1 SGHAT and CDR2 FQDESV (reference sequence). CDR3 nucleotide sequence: TGTGCCAGCAGATCACTAGCGGGAGGGCCAAAGGACAATGAGCAGTTCTTC. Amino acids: CASRSLAGGPKDNEQFF.

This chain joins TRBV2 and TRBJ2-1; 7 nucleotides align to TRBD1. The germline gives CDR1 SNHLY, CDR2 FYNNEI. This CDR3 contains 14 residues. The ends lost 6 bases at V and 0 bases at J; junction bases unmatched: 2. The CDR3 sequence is CASRTGSSYNEQFF. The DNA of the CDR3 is TGTGCCAGCAGGACAGGGAGCTCCTACAATGAGCAGTTCTTC.

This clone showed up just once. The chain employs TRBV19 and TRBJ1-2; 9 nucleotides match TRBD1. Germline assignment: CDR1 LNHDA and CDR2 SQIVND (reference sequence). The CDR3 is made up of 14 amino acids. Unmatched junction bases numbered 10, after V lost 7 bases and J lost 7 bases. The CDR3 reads CASTPGQGILGYTF. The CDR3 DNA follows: TGTGCCAGTACCCCGGGACAGGGCATTCTTGGCTACACCTTC.

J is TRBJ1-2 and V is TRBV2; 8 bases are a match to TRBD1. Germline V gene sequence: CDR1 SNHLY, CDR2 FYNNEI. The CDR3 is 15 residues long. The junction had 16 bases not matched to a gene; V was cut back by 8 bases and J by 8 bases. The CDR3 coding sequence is TGTGCCAGCGAGAACCTAGGTGGACAGGGAAGCGGCTACACCTTC. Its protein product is CASENLGGQGSGYTF.

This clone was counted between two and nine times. The CDR3 protein is CASSLGSSSYEQYF. Written as DNA, the CDR3 is TGCGCCAGCAGCTTGGGGTCTAGCTCCTACGAGCAGTACTTC. The chain employs TRBV5-1 and TRBJ2-7, with D unresolved. Germline values: CDR1 SGHRS, CDR2 YFSETQ. The ends were cut back, 0 bases at V and 0 bases at J, with 7 bases in the middle. The CDR3 runs to 14 residues.

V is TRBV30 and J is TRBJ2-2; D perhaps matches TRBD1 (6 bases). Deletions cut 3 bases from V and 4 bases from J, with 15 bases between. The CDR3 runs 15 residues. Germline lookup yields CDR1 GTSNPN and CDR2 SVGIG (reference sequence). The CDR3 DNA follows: TGTGCCTGGAGCGCCAGGGGTTTCAGCACCGGGGAGCTGTTTTTT. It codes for CAWSARGFSTGELFF.

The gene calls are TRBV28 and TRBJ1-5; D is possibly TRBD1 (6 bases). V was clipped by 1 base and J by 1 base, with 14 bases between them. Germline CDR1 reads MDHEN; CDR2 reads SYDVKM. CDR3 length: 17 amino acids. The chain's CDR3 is CASSLYGGRGSNQPQHF. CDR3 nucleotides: TGTGCCAGCAGTTTATATGGCGGCAGGGGAAGCAATCAGCCCCAGCATTTT.

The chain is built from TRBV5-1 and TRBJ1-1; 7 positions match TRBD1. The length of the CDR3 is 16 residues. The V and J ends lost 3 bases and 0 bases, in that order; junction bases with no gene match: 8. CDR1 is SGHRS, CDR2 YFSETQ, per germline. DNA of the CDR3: TGCGCCAGCAGCTATACGACAGGGCCAATGAACACTGAAGCTTTCTTT. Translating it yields CASSYTTGPMNTEAFF.

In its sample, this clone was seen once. CDR3: CASSSQETQYF. In DNA form, the CDR3 reads TGTGCCAGCAGCTCGCAAGAGACCCAGTACTTC. The V gene is TRBV7-2, the J gene TRBJ2-5; D gene uncertain. The CDR3 loop spans 11 amino acids. The germline V and J ends were trimmed by 4 bases and 2 bases, with 2 bases remaining between them. Germline loops: CDR1 SGHTA, CDR2 FQGNSA.

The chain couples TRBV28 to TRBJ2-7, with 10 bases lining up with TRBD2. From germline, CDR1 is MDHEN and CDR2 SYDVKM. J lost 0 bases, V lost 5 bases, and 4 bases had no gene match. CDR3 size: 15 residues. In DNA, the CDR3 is TGTGCCAGCAGTATAGCGGGAGGACCCTCCTACGAGCAGTACGTC. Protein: CASSIAGGPSYEQYV.

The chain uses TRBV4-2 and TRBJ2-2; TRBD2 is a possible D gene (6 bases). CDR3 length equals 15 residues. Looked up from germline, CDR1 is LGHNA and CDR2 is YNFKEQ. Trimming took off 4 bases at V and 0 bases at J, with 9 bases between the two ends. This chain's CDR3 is CASSRPGANTGELFF. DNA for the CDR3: TGTGCCAGCAGCCGCCCGGGAGCGAACACCGGGGAGCTGTTTTTT.

The CDR3 reads CASSDRVRDQPQHF. CDR3 DNA: TGTGCCAGCAGCGACAGGGTTCGGGATCAGCCCCAGCATTTT. The chain has TRBV2 and TRBJ1-5, with 7 bases aligning to TRBD1. The V gene end was trimmed by 6 bases and the J gene end by 5 bases; junction bases not matched to a gene: 7. The CDR3 spans 14 residues. CDR1 SNHLY and CDR2 FYNNEI come from the germline V gene.

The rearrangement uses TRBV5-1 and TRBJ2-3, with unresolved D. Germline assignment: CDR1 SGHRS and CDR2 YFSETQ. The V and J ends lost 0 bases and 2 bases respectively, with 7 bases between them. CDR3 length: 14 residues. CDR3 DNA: TGCGCCAGCAGCTTGGAACAGTACACAGATACGCAGTATTTT. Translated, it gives CASSLEQYTDTQYF.

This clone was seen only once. The CDR3: CASSITPGTGSNTEAFF. CDR3 sequence (DNA): TGTGCCAGCAGTATTACCCCCGGGACAGGGTCGAACACTGAAGCTTTCTTT. The genes are TRBV27 and TRBJ1-1; 9 bases map to TRBD1. The CDR3 is made up of 17 amino acids. The germline CDR1 and CDR2 sequences are MNHEY and SMNVEV (reference sequence). After removal of 5 bases from V and 1 base from J, the junction contained 11 bases not matched to a gene.

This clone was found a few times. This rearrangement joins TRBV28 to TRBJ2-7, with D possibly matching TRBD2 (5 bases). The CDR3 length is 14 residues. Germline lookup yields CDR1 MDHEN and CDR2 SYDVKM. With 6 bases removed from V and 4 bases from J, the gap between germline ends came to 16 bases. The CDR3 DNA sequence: TGTGCCAGCAGCGGCAGCGGCCCTTCTTACGAGCAGTACGTC. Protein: CASSGSGPSYEQYV.

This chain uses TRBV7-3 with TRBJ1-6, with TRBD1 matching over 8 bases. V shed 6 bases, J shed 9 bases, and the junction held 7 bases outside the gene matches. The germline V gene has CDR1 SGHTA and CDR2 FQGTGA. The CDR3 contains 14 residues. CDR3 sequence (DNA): TGTGCCAGCAGTCCAGGGGGCGCGACTTCACCCCTCCACTTT. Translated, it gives CASSPGGATSPLHF.